This T cell receptor (beta chain) was identified during a study of T-cell reconstitution after alpha-beta-depleted transplantation in children. Library preparation (for TCRbeta) was performed with unique molecular identifiers. One entry per CDR3 protein results from TCRdb running MiXCR on the PCR reads. The data hold approximately 520,000 distinct CDR3 sequences, with about 33% observed a single time. The CDR3 has 11 residues. V lost 5 bases to trimming and J lost 12 bases, with 11 bases between them. Germline CDR1 and CDR2: MNHNY and SVGAGI (reference sequence). This clonotype was seen only once. This chain joins TRBV6-6 and TRBJ1-5; D perhaps matches TRBD1 (5 bases). The sequence came from a human donor who donated a stem cell graft to a child with aplastic anemia. The material sequenced was PBMCs from the stem cell graft donor, taken from the stem cell graft. The CDR3 loop is CASSNRDGQHF. The CDR3 DNA reads as TGTGCCAGCAGTAACCGGGACGGCCAGCATTTT.